This T cell receptor beta chain was identified during a study of cytomegalovirus exposure and HLA in healthy donors. As for the study in general: There were a few hundred genotyped donors. Of these, 81% fell in the genetic ancestry cluster associated with self-reported Caucasian donors. Whole-study results and caveats: The study dropped some indistinguishable V segments, TRBV6-2 and TRBV6-3 among them. Analysis performed later showed TCR beta chains linked to HLA being more clonally expanded than equally common others. A later analysis linked a missense DCLRE1C variant to TCR beta V- and J-gene trimming.

About this clone itself: The antigen is not known.

PCR amplification relied on 60 Vbeta primers (plus 13 Jbeta primers). Repertoires were generated with immunoSEQ multiplex PCR, while TCRdb's copy carries only in-frame clones and drops some. The data show 120,000 or so clones, over 9.5% seen once. CDR1 and CDR2 from the germline V gene are SGHTA and FQGTGA. This CDR3 region has 13 residues. V lost 4 bases and J 2 bases, leaving 6 bases between the germline ends. This chain joins TRBV7-3 and TRBJ2-1; TRBD2 might be the D (6 bases). The source of this sequence is a woman aged 18 to 35 in good health and CMV-seropositive. Material for sequencing was PBMCs. This chain's CDR3 is CASSSGAYNEQFF. CDR3 bases: TGTGCCAGCAGCTCGGGGGCCTACAATGAGCAGTTCTTC.